The next 11 T cell receptor beta chains were all read from a single sample in a study of blood T cells in healthy people across ages. Sample-barcoded 5' priming and a J-beta primer mix drove a second PCR of 7 to 11 cycles. Each CDR3 protein is one row after TCRdb ran MiXCR on the 5' RACE reads. The repertoire has over 600,000 distinct CDR3 sequences, roughly 43% of them found once; the top ten carry about 30%. Sequenced input: blood. The receptors here all came from an elderly man in good health.

The chain has TRBV7-2 and TRBJ1-2, with 11 bases fitting TRBD1. With 8 bases clipped from V and 3 bases from J, the junction kept 5 bases outside the gene matches. This CDR3 spans 14 amino acids. CDR1 SGHTA and CDR2 FQGNSA come from the germline V gene. CDR3 sequence: CASGPGQGDYGYTF. CDR3 in DNA: TGTGCCAGCGGCCCGGGACAGGGGGACTATGGCTACACCTTC.

This chain links TRBV15 with TRBJ1-5; no definite D call. V was trimmed by 1 base and J by 1 base, leaving 8 bases between them. Germline CDR1 LNHNV, CDR2 YYDKDF (reference sequence). The length of the CDR3 is 15 residues. The CDR3: CATSRGAVSNQPQHF. In DNA form, the CDR3 reads TGTGCCACCAGCAGAGGGGCAGTCAGCAATCAGCCCCAGCATTTT.

The chain recombines TRBV12-3 or TRBV12-4 with TRBJ2-6; D is possibly TRBD2 (6 bases). Trimming cost V 6 bases and J 3 bases, with 18 bases left between them. The CDR3 loop spans 17 amino acids. The CDR3 loop is CASRVGGSIGGANVLTF. The CDR3 DNA sequence: TGTGCCAGCAGGGTGGGGGGTAGTATTGGTGGGGCCAACGTCCTGACTTTC.

This clonotype was seen a few times. The chain couples TRBV20-1 to TRBJ2-3, with 9 bases aligning to TRBD2. The CDR3 is made up of 15 amino acids. Looked up from germline, CDR1 is DFQATT and CDR2 is SNEGSKA (reference sequence). J lost 3 bases, V lost 3 bases, and 7 bases had no gene match. Written as DNA, the CDR3 is TGCAGTGCTAGTCGTGGCGGGGGGGGAACAGATACGCAGTATTTT. It translates to CSASRGGGGTDTQYF.

The chain couples TRBV13 to TRBJ2-4; D could derive from TRBD1 or TRBD2 (5 bases each). The end of the DNA fits TRBJ2-7 better, so the J call may be wrong. This CDR3 comprises 18 residues. Germline CDR1 is PRHDT and CDR2 is FYEKMQ (reference sequence). DNA for the CDR3: TGTGCCAGCAGCTCCCCCGCGAGGGCAGGTTGGGGGTCCTACGAGCAGTACTTC. Translation gives CASSSPARAGWGSYEQYF.

The chain uses TRBV29-1 and TRBJ2-2; 10 bases fit TRBD1. The CDR3 runs 14 residues. Germline assignment: CDR1 SQVTM and CDR2 ANQGSEA. Unmatched junction bases numbered 8, after V lost 6 bases and J lost 7 bases. The CDR3 loop reads CSVSTGGQIGELFF. The CDR3 DNA is TGCAGCGTCTCGACAGGGGGCCAAATCGGGGAGCTGTTTTTT.

The CDR3 loop is CASSVGSGSGANVLTF. For the CDR3, the DNA is TGTGCCAGCAGCGTAGGTTCAGGGTCCGGGGCCAACGTCCTGACTTTC. The chain carries TRBV9 and TRBJ2-6, with D tentatively TRBD1 (5 bases). Looked up from germline, CDR1 is SGDLS and CDR2 is YYNGEE. The CDR3 loop spans 16 amino acids. Trimming removed 0 bases from V and 4 bases from J, with 11 bases in between.

This clonotype has just a few counts. V usage is TRBV20-1 and J usage is TRBJ2-7, with 10 bases aligning to TRBD2. This CDR3 has 14 residues. The V segment lost 5 bases and the J segment 0 bases; nucleotides outside the gene matches: 4. Germline CDR1 is DFQATT and CDR2 is SNEGSKA (reference sequence). The CDR3 nucleotides read TGCAGTGCTGAAGGACTAGCGGACTCCTACGAGCAGTACTTC. This sequence encodes CSAEGLADSYEQYF.

The V gene is TRBV2, the J gene TRBJ1-6, with D perhaps TRBD1 (5 bases). CDR1 and CDR2 (germline): SNHLY, FYNNEI. The CDR3 has 15 residues. The V gene lost 6 bases and the J gene lost 6 bases, with 15 bases spanning the gap. The CDR3 region has the DNA TGTGCCAGCAGGGAACAGGTTTTGAGTAATTCACCCCTCCACTTT. The encoded protein is CASREQVLSNSPLHF.

Notes on this clonotype: A read error is possible here, since a much larger clone lies one base away. The rearrangement links TRBV5-6 to TRBJ2-7; D not certain. The V end lost 1 base, the J end lost 0 bases, and 11 bases lay between the germline ends. From germline, CDR1 is SGHDT and CDR2 YYEEEE. This CDR3 is built from 15 residues. The CDR3 DNA sequence: TGTGCCAGCAGCTTGATGAGGCAGAGCTCCTACGAGCAGTACTTC. The encoded protein is CASSLMRQSSYEQYF.

The V and J genes are TRBV7-2 and TRBJ2-5; 12 bases match TRBD2. V gave up 5 bases and J gave up 2 bases; unmatched junction bases: 6. The CDR3 has 16 amino acids. From germline, CDR1 is SGHTA and CDR2 FQGNSA. This CDR3 is CASSSRTSGTQETQYF. The CDR3 DNA reads TGTGCCAGCAGCAGCCGGACTAGCGGGACTCAAGAGACCCAGTACTTC.